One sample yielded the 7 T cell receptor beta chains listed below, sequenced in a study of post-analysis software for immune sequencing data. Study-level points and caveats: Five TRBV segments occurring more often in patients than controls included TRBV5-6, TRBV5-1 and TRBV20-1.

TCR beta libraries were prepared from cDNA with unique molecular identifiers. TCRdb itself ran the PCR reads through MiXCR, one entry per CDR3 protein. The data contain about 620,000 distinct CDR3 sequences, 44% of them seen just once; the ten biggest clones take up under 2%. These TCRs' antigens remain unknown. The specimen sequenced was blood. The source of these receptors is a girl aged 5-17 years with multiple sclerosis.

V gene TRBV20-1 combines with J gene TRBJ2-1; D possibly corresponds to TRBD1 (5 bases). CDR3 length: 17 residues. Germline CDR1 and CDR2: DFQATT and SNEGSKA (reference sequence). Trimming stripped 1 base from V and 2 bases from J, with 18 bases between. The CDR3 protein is CSARGPFGLGAYNEQFF. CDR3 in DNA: TGCAGTGCTAGAGGCCCCTTCGGGCTAGGGGCCTACAATGAGCAGTTCTTC.

CDR3 DNA: TGTGCCAGCAGTATAACAGGGTACCGAGAGACCCAGTACTTC. It codes for CASSITGYRETQYF. The chain recombines TRBV6-5 with TRBJ2-4; tentatively, D is TRBD1 (6 bases). The J call could be wrong; TRBJ2-5 is a better fit for the DNA end. CDR3 length: 14 amino acids. Germline CDR1 reads MNHEY; CDR2 reads SVGAGI.

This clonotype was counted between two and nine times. CDR3 nucleotide sequence: TGCGCCAGCAGCTCGGACAAGAACACTGAAGCTTTCTTT. Its translation is CASSSDKNTEAFF. The chain joins TRBV5-1 to TRBJ1-1; possibly TRBD1 for D (5 bases). Trimming removed 3 bases from V and 1 base from J, with 7 bases in between. Germline V gives CDR1 SGHRS, CDR2 YFSETQ. This CDR3 has 13 amino acids.

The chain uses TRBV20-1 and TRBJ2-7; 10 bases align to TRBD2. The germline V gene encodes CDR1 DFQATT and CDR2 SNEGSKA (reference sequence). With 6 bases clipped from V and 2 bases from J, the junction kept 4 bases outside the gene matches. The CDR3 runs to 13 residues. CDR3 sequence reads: CSASSGGTYEQYF. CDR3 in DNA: TGCAGTGCCAGTAGCGGGGGGACCTACGAGCAGTACTTC.

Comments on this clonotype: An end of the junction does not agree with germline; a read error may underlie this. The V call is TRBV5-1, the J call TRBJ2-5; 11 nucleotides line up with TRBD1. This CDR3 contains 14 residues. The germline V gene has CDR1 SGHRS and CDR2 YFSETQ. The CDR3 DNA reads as TGCGCCAGCAACTTGGACAGGGGGCCTGAAGAGCAGTACTTC. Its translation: CASNLDRGPEEQYF.

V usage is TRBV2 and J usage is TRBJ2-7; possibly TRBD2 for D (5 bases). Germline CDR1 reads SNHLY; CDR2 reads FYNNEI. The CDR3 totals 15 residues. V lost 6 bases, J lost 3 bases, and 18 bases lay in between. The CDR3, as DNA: TGTGCCAGCAGCGGAACAGCGAACGGGGTCTACGAGCAGTACTTC. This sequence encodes CASSGTANGVYEQYF.

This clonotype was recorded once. Here the CDR3 reads CASSESQGSNQPQHF. CDR3 DNA: TGCGCCAGCAGTGAGTCCCAGGGTAGCAATCAGCCCCAGCATTTT. The chain carries TRBV10-2 and TRBJ1-5; D is possibly TRBD1 (5 bases). The CDR3 has 15 amino acids. Germline CDR1 WSHSY, CDR2 SAAADI. Between the trimmed V and J ends, which lost 0 bases and 0 bases, there was a span of 6 bases.